The T cell receptor beta chain described here comes from a study of CXCR3-negative and CXCR3-positive naive CD8 T cells. Study-level points and caveats: Memory CD8+ cells showed much lower diversity, while both naive subsets displayed comparably high diversity. Similar TRBV-TRBJ gene usage was seen in naive CXCR3-negative and CXCR3-positive cells, but not in memory cells.

Germline V lookup: CDR1 LGHNA, CDR2 YNFKEQ. The CDR3 sequence is 11 residues long. The libraries of TRB cDNA were constructed through 5' RACE using UMI labels. TCRdb reprocessed the 5' RACE reads and reports one entry per CDR3 protein, with no DNA. This sample's table has tens of thousands of distinct CDR3 sequences. Notes on this clonotype: Its antigen is still unknown.

The sample consisted of naive CXCR3- CD8+ T cells from blood. The subset: CD45RO-CCR7+CD27+CD95- naive CD8+ T cells lacking CXCR3 (TNR3-). The receptor's source is a human donor in good health. Some clones in this sample may be carry-over from other donors' samples. J is TRBJ2-1 and V is TRBV4-2; TCRdb's D call of TRBD2 is untestable without DNA. The CDR3 reads CASSQDSPQFF.